These 22 T cell receptor beta chains were all obtained from the same sample, sequenced in a study of identical twins. TCRdb re-called the 5' RACE reads through MiXCR, storing one row per CDR3 protein. The table has approximately 670,000 distinct CDR3 sequences, 5.5% to 7.5% seen once. Material for sequencing was naive T cells sorted from blood. The receptor set was obtained from a man in his late teens or twenties in good health.

This clonotype was recorded many times. The chain recombines TRBV5-1 with TRBJ2-3; D is unclear. The CDR3 runs 15 residues. Between the trimmed V and J ends, which lost 0 bases and 1 base, there was a span of 9 bases. CDR1 SGHRS and CDR2 YFSETQ come from the germline V gene. The CDR3 nucleotides are TGCGCCAGCAGCTTGGAGTCAGGTCGCACAGATACGCAGTATTTT. Amino acid sequence: CASSLESGRTDTQYF.

This clonotype was detected many times. The CDR3 bases are TGTGCCAGCAGCGTAGAGTTGGGGGTAGAAGGCTACACCTTC. It translates to CASSVELGVEGYTF. The chain uses TRBV9 and TRBJ1-2, with D possibly TRBD1 on 5 matching bases. CDR3 size: 14 residues. CDR1 and CDR2 (germline): SGDLS, YYNGEE. V shed 0 bases and J shed 8 bases, with 14 bases lying between them. Using reference TRBV9 and TRBJ1-2 for the parts outside the CDR3, the full variable domain is DSGVTQTPKHLITATGQRVTLRCSPRSGDLSVYWYQQSLDQGLQFLIQYYNGEERAKGNILERFSAQQFPDLHSELNLSSLELGDSALYFCASSVELGVEGYTFGSGTRLTVV.

The chain recombines TRBV4-3 with TRBJ2-7; 8 positions match TRBD2. The V segment lost 0 bases and the J segment 0 bases; nucleotides outside the gene matches: 4. This CDR3 contains 16 residues. The germline V gene has CDR1 LGHNA and CDR2 YSLEER. CDR3 protein: CASSQDRGGSSYEQYF. CDR3 DNA: TGCGCCAGCAGCCAAGATCGCGGGGGGAGCTCCTACGAGCAGTACTTC.

The chain carries TRBV28 and TRBJ2-5; 7 bases line up with TRBD2. Trimming at V came to 4 bases and at J to 5 bases, leaving 10 bases not matched to a gene. Germline values: CDR1 MDHEN, CDR2 SYDVKM. This CDR3 is 15 amino acids long. The CDR3 spells CASSSATSTGETQYF. The DNA for the CDR3 is TGTGCCAGCAGTTCCGCGACTAGCACTGGCGAGACCCAGTACTTC.

The chain links TRBV7-7 to TRBJ2-5, with 10 nucleotides matching TRBD1. The CDR3 is made up of 16 amino acids. The ends lost 1 base at V and 2 bases at J; junction bases unmatched: 4. Germline loops: CDR1 SSHAT, CDR2 FNYEAQ (reference sequence). CDR3 sequence: CASSLGLDRGQETQYF. DNA of the CDR3: TGTGCCAGCAGCTTAGGTCTGGACAGGGGGCAAGAGACCCAGTACTTC.

There are many counts of this clonotype. The chain links TRBV20-1 to TRBJ2-2; a possible D gene is TRBD2 (5 bases). There are 18 residues in the CDR3. With 3 bases removed from V and 5 bases from J, the gap between germline ends came to 25 bases. Per germline, CDR1 DFQATT and CDR2 SNEGSKA (reference sequence). The CDR3 sequence: CSARARAARGVYTGELFF. The DNA for the CDR3 is TGCAGTGCTAGGGCTAGGGCGGCCCGGGGAGTATATACCGGGGAGCTGTTTTTT.

This chain connects TRBV4-1 to TRBJ2-1; either TRBD1 or TRBD2 may fit D (5 bases each). This CDR3 is built from 12 residues. The V end was cut by 0 bases, the J end by 14 bases, with 11 bases between. CDR1 is MGHRA, CDR2 YSYEKL, per germline. The chain's CDR3 is CASSQDGGSEFF. The CDR3 bases are TGCGCCAGCAGCCAAGATGGGGGAAGCGAGTTCTTC.

V is TRBV11-2 and J is TRBJ2-7, with D perhaps matching TRBD1 or TRBD2 (5 bases each). Germline CDR1 SGHAT, CDR2 FQNNGV. The CDR3 loop spans 15 amino acids. V lost 4 bases to trimming and J lost 6 bases, with 19 bases between them. The CDR3 sequence is CASSSTGVRAGEQYF. Written as DNA, the CDR3 is TGTGCCAGCAGCTCAACAGGCGTCCGGGCGGGCGAGCAGTACTTC.

This clonotype was seen a handful of times. This chain's CDR3 is CASSQESRLLSSYNEQFF. The CDR3 DNA sequence: TGTGCCAGCTCACAAGAATCCCGACTACTCAGCTCCTACAATGAGCAGTTCTTC. V and J are TRBV18 and TRBJ2-1, with D possibly matching TRBD2 (5 bases). The CDR3 loop spans 18 amino acids. Germline loops: CDR1 KGHSH, CDR2 LQKENI. Trimming took off 4 bases at V and 0 bases at J, with 19 bases between the two ends.

This clonotype was seen at least ten times. The chain has TRBV24-1 and TRBJ2-4, with a weak D call TRBD1 (5 bases). Germline assignment: CDR1 KGHDR and CDR2 SFDVKD. V dropped 2 bases and J dropped 1 base, with 8 bases sitting between them. The CDR3 is 15 residues long. CDR3 region: CATSDSGPAKNIQYF. In nucleotides, the CDR3 is TGTGCCACCAGTGATTCAGGGCCGGCCAAAAACATTCAGTACTTC.

This clonotype was counted many times. The J gene is TRBJ2-1, the V gene TRBV2; 7 positions match TRBD2. J gave up 2 bases and V 3 bases, and 4 bases lay outside the gene matches. Germline V CDR1 and CDR2: SNHLY, FYNNEI. The CDR3 extends over 15 amino acids. CDR3 in DNA: TGTGCCAGCAGTGACCCTAGCGGAGCCTACAATGAGCAGTTCTTC. Protein sequence: CASSDPSGAYNEQFF.

This clonotype was recorded at least ten times. CDR3 DNA: TGTGCCAGCAGCTTTGCTAGCGGGAGGGCTGGTGAGACAGATACGCAGTATTTT. It translates to CASSFASGRAGETDTQYF. V and J are TRBV7-2 and TRBJ2-3, with 12 bases identical to TRBD2. Trimming cost V 3 bases and J 3 bases; bases outside gene matches: 10. The CDR3 is 18 residues long. Germline values: CDR1 SGHTA, CDR2 FQGNSA.

This clonotype was counted ten times or more. The chain carries TRBV30 and TRBJ1-1; 7 positions match TRBD1. The V gene end was trimmed by 7 bases and the J gene end by 2 bases; junction bases not matched to a gene: 10. Germline V gene lookup returns CDR1 GTSNPN and CDR2 SVGIG (reference sequence). The CDR3 sequence is 14 residues long. CDR3 coding DNA: TGTGCCTTGGACCCGGACAGGTACAACACTGAAGCTTTCTTT. It encodes CALDPDRYNTEAFF. The full variable domain, in which reference TRBV30 and TRBJ1-1 provide the parts outside the CDR3, is SQTIHQWPATLVQPVGSPLSLECTVEGTSNPNLYWYRQAAGRGLQLLFYSVGIGQISSEVPQNLSASRPQDRQFILSSKKLLLSDSGFYLCALDPDRYNTEAFFGQGTRLTVV.

This clonotype was observed many times. The V call is TRBV10-3, the J call TRBJ2-2; 9 nucleotides line up with TRBD1. J was trimmed by 4 bases and V by 7 bases; bases with no gene match: 7. CDR1 and CDR2 (germline): ENHRY, SYGVKD. The CDR3 is made up of 15 amino acids. The CDR3 loop is CAITPGQGPTGELFF. CDR3 bases: TGTGCCATCACCCCGGGACAGGGACCCACCGGGGAGCTGTTTTTT.

This clonotype has at least ten counts. V usage is TRBV20-1 and J usage is TRBJ2-1; the match to TRBD2 covers 7 bases. This CDR3 has 11 amino acids. Germline V gives CDR1 DFQATT, CDR2 SNEGSKA (reference sequence). The CDR3 bases are TGCAGAGCGGGGTCCTACAATGAGCAGTTCTTC. Amino acids: CRAGSYNEQFF.

Ten or more counts support this clonotype. The CDR3 loop is CAISDWEMVSSYNEQFF. DNA for the CDR3: TGTGCCATCAGTGATTGGGAGATGGTTAGCTCCTACAATGAGCAGTTCTTC. V is TRBV10-3 and J is TRBJ2-1, with D possibly matching TRBD2 (5 bases). Germline CDR1 and CDR2: ENHRY and SYGVKD. The CDR3 totals 17 residues. With 3 bases removed from V and 0 bases from J, the gap between germline ends came to 15 bases.

Written as DNA, the CDR3 is TGTGCCAGCAGTTACCAACCTCCCCCGGATACGCAGTATTTT. This codes for CASSYQPPPDTQYF. This chain joins TRBV6-5 and TRBJ2-3; D ambiguous. In germline, CDR1 is MNHEY, CDR2 SVGAGI. The V gene lost 2 bases and the J gene lost 6 bases, with 12 bases spanning the gap. The CDR3 has 14 amino acids.

The chain is built from TRBV7-7 and TRBJ2-2, with D tentatively TRBD1 (6 bases). V was pared by 5 bases and J by 5 bases, with 18 bases between. CDR3 length equals 16 residues. Germline V gene sequence: CDR1 SSHAT, CDR2 FNYEAQ (reference sequence). CDR3 loop: CASSTGRTVSTGELFF. The CDR3 bases are TGTGCCAGCAGCACGGGACGGACAGTATCGACCGGGGAGCTGTTTTTT.

This clonotype has ten or more counts. The J gene is TRBJ2-5, the V gene TRBV6-1; 11 bases map to TRBD1. The CDR3 length is 15 residues. The V gene's germline CDR1 is MNHNS and CDR2 SASEGT. Unmatched junction bases numbered 7, after V lost 5 bases and J lost 5 bases. The CDR3 sequence: CASSPRTGGEETQYF. CDR3 DNA: TGTGCCAGCAGTCCCCGGACAGGGGGCGAGGAGACCCAGTACTTC.

This clonotype was counted between two and nine times. The chain carries TRBV20-1 and TRBJ2-3, with 11 bases fitting TRBD2. The germline V gene has CDR1 DFQATT and CDR2 SNEGSKA (reference sequence). The V segment lost 2 bases and the J segment 2 bases; nucleotides outside the gene matches: 15. There are 19 residues in the CDR3. CDR3 in amino acids: CSARILAGEGLRSTDTQYF. As DNA, the CDR3 is TGCAGTGCTAGAATACTAGCGGGAGAGGGGTTGAGGTCCACAGATACGCAGTATTTT.

This clonotype appeared a few times. V and J are TRBV25-1 and TRBJ2-1, with 9 bases that match TRBD2. The germline V gene has CDR1 MGHDK and CDR2 SYGVNS. The J segment lost 5 bases and the V segment lost 4 bases, leaving 6 bases of the junction unmatched. The CDR3 extends over 15 amino acids. In nucleotides, the CDR3 is TGTGCCAGCAGTGGTTTTAGCGGGAGAGACAATGAGCAGTTCTTC. It is translated as CASSGFSGRDNEQFF.

The chain uses TRBV5-1 and TRBJ2-3; D gene unclear. V lost 0 bases and J 1 base, leaving 9 bases between the germline ends. The germline gives CDR1 SGHRS, CDR2 YFSETQ. This CDR3 is built from 15 residues. In DNA, the CDR3 is TGCGCCAGCAGCTTGGAACGGGCGGGCACAGATACGCAGTATTTT. Translating it yields CASSLERAGTDTQYF.